The present T cell receptor (beta chain) was sequenced within a study of blood T cells in healthy people across ages. With a J-beta primer mix and a sample-barcoded 5' primer, a second PCR ran about 7 to 12 cycles. TCRdb fed the 5' RACE reads into MiXCR, producing one record per CDR3 protein. The data contain over 750,000 distinct CDR3 sequences, about 25% of them singletons. A note on this clonotype: What it binds is not known. At one boundary the junction diverges from the germline segment, which might be a read error.

In germline, CDR1 is SEHNR, CDR2 FQNEAQ (reference sequence). CDR3 length: 16 residues. Study-wide results and limits: Long-lived and aged donors differed, with more naive CD4+ cells and higher diversity in the long-lived.

The same sample was also used in a study of T cells of mothers and their children. That study reports: Three healthy Caucasian mothers served as donors, and their six children did as well. Input to cDNA synthesis comprised all extracted RNA, at a ratio of 1.5 ug per 15 ul. Barcodes for each sample and 2-4 random nucleotides were added by the M1S primer used in the second PCR.

Sequenced sample: blood. The source of this sequence is a boy between 10 and 17 years old in good health. J is TRBJ2-5 and V is TRBV7-9; D may be TRBD2 (6 bases). The CDR3 region is CVSSLGVGGMAETQYF. CDR3 in DNA: TGTGTCAGCAGCTTAGGAGTAGGAGGGATGGCAGAGACCCAGTACTTC.